The TCR beta chain described here comes from a study of identifying expanded T cells in peripheral blood. Generated by immunoSEQ multiplex PCR, the TCRdb table keeps only in-frame clones and is missing some. The sample lists under 150,000 clones, roughly 82% seen once, with more than 2.5% in the top ten. Worth noting for this clone: Its antigen is currently unknown.

Study-level findings and limits: Two-week clone count variance significantly increased as total template count grew. About 1.3 clones differed between technical replicates, versus around 16 and 19 over time.

Collection occurred without any documented infections or immune events in donors. Germline CDR1 reads MNHEY; CDR2 reads SVGAGI. V lost 6 bases and J 4 bases, leaving 16 bases between the germline ends. This CDR3 has 15 amino acids. This sequence joins TRBV6-5 and TRBJ1-3; D call uncertain. The sequenced material came from blood. The clonotype comes from a person aged 18 to 75 in good health. CDR3 in DNA: TGTGCCAGCAGGGACGGGTGGAGGGCAGGAAACACCATATATTTT. Encoded protein: CASRDGWRAGNTIYF.